Sequencing of this TCR beta chain was carried out in a study of cytomegalovirus exposure and HLA in healthy donors. Across the whole study: Early released data had tens of millions of unique TCRs, all coming from HLA-typed donors. Study-level results: Later on, a genetic analysis was performed. It linked a missense variant in DCLRE1C with V- and J-gene trimming of TCR beta.

60 Vbeta and 13 Jbeta primers were used in PCR. Sequencing was performed with immunoSEQ multiplex PCR; in TCRdb, only in-frame clones are kept and a portion is missing. The sample has roughly 140,000 clones; about three quarters are singletons. Germline assignment: CDR1 LNHNV and CDR2 YYDKDF (reference sequence). The J segment lost 4 bases and the V segment lost 5 bases, leaving 6 bases of the junction unmatched. CDR3 length: 14 residues. About this clone itself: No antigen is known for it.

Regarding donors, all were healthy bone marrow donors. Sequences were obtained from PBMCs. This chain links TRBV15 with TRBJ1-2; 8 bases map to TRBD1. The sequence came from a woman under 40 in good health and CMV-seronegative. This CDR3 reads CATSVPGQAYGYTF. The CDR3, as DNA: TGTGCCACCAGCGTACCGGGACAGGCCTATGGCTACACCTTC.